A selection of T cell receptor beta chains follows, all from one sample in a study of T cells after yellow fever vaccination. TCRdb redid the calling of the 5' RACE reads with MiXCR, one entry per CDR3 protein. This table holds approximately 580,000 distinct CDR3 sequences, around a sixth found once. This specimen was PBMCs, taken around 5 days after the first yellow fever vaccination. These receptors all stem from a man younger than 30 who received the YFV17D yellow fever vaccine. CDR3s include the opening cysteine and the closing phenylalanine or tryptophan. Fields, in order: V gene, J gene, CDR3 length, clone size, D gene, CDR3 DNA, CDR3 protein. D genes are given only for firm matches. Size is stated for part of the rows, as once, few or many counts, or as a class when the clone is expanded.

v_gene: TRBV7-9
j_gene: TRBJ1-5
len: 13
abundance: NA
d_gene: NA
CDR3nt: TGTGCCAGCAGCTTAGGGACGTTTCAGCCCCAGCATTTT
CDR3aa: CASSLGTFQPQHF

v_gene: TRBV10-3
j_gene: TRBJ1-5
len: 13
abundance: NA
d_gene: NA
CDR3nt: TGTGCCATCAGACAAGGCGGAGATCAGCCCCAGCATTTT
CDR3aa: CAIRQGGDQPQHF

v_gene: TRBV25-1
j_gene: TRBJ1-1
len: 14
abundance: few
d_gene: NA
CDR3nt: TGTGCCAGCAGTCCCCCGGGACAATTGATATATGCTTTCTTT
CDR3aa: CASSPPGQLIYAFF

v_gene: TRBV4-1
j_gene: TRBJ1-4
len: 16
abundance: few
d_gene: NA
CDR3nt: TGCGCCAGCAGCCAAGAACTGGGGCTGCAACGTGAAAAACTGTTTTTT
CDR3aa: CASSQELGLQREKLFF

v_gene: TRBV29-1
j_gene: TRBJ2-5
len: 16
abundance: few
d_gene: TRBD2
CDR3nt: TGCAGCGTTGAAGACAAGCGGGGGGCCGTGGAAGAGACCCAGTACTTC
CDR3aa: CSVEDKRGAVEETQYF

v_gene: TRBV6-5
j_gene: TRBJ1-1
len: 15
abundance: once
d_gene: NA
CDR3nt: TGTGCCAGCAGTTACTCGTCGCGGCAGGGGTCCCTGGCTTTCTTT
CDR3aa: CASSYSSRQGSLAFF

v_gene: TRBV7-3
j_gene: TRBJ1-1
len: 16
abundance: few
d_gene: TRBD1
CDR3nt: TGTGCCAGCAGCTTAATGGCAGGGGGTAGGGATAGTGAAGCTTTCTTT
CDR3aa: CASSLMAGGRDSEAFF

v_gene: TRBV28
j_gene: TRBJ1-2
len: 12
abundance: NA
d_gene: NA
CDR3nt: TGTGCCAGCCACTCCGGGGGGAACGGCTACACCTTC
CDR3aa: CASHSGGNGYTF

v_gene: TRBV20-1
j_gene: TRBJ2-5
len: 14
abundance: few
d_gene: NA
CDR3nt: TGCAGTGCTAGAGTACAGTTACAGGGAGAGACCCAGTACTTC
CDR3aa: CSARVQLQGETQYF

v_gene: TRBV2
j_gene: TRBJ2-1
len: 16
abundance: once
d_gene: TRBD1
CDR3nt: TGTGCCAGCAGTGTCGGACAGGAAGGCTCCTACAATGAGCAGTTCTTC
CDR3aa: CASSVGQEGSYNEQFF

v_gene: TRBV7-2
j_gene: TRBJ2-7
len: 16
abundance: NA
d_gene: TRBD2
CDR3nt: TGTGCCAGCAGCCCACGAAAGGGCGGGGGGCCTTACGAGCAGTACTTC
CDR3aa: CASSPRKGGGPYEQYF

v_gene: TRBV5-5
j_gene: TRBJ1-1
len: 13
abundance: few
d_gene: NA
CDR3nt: TGTGCCAGCACCCGAAGAGAGAACACTGAAGCTTTCTTT
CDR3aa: CASTRRENTEAFF

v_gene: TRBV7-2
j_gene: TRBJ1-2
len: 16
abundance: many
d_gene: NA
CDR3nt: TGTGCCAGCAGCCCAGGGTCGGGCAGGTCTAACTATGGCTACACCTTC
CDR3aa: CASSPGSGRSNYGYTF

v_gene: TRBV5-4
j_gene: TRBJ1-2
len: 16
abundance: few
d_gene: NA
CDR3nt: TGTGCCAGCAGCTTGGCCTTCACAGCAAATATTTATGGCTACACCTTC
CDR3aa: CASSLAFTANIYGYTF

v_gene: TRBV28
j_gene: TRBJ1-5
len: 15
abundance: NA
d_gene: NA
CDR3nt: TGTGCCAGCAGTTCCACAGGGATGGGGAATCAGCCCCAGCATTTT
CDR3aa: CASSSTGMGNQPQHF

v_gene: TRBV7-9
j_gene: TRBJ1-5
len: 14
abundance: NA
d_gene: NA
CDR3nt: TGTGCCAGCAGCCCTCCGGGGGGGGGTCAGCCCCAGCATTTT
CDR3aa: CASSPPGGGQPQHF

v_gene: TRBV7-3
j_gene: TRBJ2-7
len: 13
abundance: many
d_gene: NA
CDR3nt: TGTGCCAGCAGCTTACAGGGCGGCTACGAGCAGTACTTC
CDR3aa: CASSLQGGYEQYF

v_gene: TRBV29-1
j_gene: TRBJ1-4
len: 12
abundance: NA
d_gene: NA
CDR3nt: TGCAGCGTTGGAGGGGTTGGGGAAAAACTGTTTTTT
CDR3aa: CSVGGVGEKLFF

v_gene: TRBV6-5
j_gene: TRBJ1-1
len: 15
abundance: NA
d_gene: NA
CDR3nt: TGTGCCAGCAGTTCAGGGGCAGGAAGGAGCGCTGAAGCTTTCTTT
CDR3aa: CASSSGAGRSAEAFF

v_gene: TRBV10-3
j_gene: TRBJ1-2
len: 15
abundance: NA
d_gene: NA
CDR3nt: TGTGCCATCAGTGAGGTGTCAGGGAAGAACTATGGCTACACCTTC
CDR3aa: CAISEVSGKNYGYTF

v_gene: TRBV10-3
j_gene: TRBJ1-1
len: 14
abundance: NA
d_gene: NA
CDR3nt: TGTGCCATCAGTGCGAGACTGCAGAACACTGAAGCTTTCTTT
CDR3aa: CAISARLQNTEAFF

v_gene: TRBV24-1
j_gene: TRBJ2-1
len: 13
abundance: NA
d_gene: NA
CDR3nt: TGTGCCACCAGTGATTTAGGAGGGGGCGAGCAGTTCTTC
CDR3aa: CATSDLGGGEQFF

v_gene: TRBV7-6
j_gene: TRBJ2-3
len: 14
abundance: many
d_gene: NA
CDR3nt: TGTGCCAGCAGCTTAAGAGGGGCTCCAGATACGCAGTATTTT
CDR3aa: CASSLRGAPDTQYF

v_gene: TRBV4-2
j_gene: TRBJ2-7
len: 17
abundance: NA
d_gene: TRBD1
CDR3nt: TGTGCCAGCAGCCAAGTATGGGACAGGGGAAAAGGCCACGAGCAGTACTTC
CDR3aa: CASSQVWDRGKGHEQYF

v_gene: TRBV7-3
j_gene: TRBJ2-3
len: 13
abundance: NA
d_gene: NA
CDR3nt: TGTGCCAGCAGCTTTATGGGTACAGATACGCAGTATTTT
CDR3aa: CASSFMGTDTQYF

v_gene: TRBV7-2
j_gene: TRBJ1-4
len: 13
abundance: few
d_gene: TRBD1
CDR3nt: TGTGCCAGCAGGCGACAGGGGAATGAAAAACTGTTTTTT
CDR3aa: CASRRQGNEKLFF

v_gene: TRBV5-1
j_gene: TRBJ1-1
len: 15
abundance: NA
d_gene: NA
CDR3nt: TGCGCCAGCAGCTCCCTGGGGGAGCCATCTGGTGAAGCTTTCTTT
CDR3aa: CASSSLGEPSGEAFF

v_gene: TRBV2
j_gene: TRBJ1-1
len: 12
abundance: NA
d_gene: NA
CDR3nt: TGTGCCAGCGTAGTGGCAGGGGATGAAGCTTTCTTT
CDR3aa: CASVVAGDEAFF

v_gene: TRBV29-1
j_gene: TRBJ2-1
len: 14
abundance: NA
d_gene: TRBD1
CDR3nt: TGCAGCGCCACCCCGGGACAGGGGGCTTATGAGCAGTTCTTC
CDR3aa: CSATPGQGAYEQFF

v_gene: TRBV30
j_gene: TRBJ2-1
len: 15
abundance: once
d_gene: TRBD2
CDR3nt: TGTGCCTGGAACTCCGGGGGGGCCACCTACAATGAGCAGTTCTTC
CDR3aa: CAWNSGGATYNEQFF

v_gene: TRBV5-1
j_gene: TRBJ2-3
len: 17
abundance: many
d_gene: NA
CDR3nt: TGCGCCAGCAGCTTGCTGGGGGCGCTAATAATCACAGATACGCAGTATTTT
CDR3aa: CASSLLGALIITDTQYF

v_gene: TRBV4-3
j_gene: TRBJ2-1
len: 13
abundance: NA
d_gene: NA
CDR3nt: TGCGCCAGCAGCAATTGGAGGGGGGATGAGCAGTTCTTC
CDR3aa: CASSNWRGDEQFF

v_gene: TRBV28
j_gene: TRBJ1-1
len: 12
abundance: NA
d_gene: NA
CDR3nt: TGTGCCAGCAGGACGGGGCTCCTTGAAGCTTTCTTT
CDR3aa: CASRTGLLEAFF

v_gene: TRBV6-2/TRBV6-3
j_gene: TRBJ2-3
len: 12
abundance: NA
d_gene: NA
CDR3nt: TGTGCCAGCAGTTACAGGGTTGATACGCAGTATTTT
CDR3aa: CASSYRVDTQYF

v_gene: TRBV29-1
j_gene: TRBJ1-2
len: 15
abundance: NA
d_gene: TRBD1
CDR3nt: TGCAGCGTTGTGTACCCGCGACAGGGGCACTATGGCTACACCTTC
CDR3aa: CSVVYPRQGHYGYTF

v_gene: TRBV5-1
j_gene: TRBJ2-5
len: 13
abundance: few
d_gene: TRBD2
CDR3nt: TGCGCCAGCACCTTAGCGGGAAGCAAGACCCAGTACTTC
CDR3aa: CASTLAGSKTQYF

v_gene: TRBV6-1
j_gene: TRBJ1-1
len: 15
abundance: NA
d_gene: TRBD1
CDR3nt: TGTGCCAGCAGTGAAGCGGGACAGGGGCACACTGAAGCTTTCTTT
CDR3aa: CASSEAGQGHTEAFF

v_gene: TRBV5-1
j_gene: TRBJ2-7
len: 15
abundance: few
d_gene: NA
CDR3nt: TGCGCCAGCAGCCAGACCCCAGGGAGCTCCTACGAGCAGTACTTC
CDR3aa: CASSQTPGSSYEQYF

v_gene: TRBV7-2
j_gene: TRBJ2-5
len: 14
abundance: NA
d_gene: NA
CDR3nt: TGTGCCAGCAGCTTAGTAACGTGGGGTGAGACCCAGTACTTC
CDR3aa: CASSLVTWGETQYF

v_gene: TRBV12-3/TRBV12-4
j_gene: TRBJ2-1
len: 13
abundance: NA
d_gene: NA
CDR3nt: TGTGCCAGCGCATTCCGGGACGGCAATGAGCAGTTCTTC
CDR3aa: CASAFRDGNEQFF

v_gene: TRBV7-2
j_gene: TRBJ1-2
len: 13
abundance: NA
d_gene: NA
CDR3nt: TGTGCCAGCAGCTTAAGAGGGGGCTATGGCTACACCTTC
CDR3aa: CASSLRGGYGYTF

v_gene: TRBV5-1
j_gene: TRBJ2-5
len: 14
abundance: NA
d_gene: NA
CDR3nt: TGCGCCAGCAGCTTTGTCCCGGGGGTGGAGACCCAGTACTTC
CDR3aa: CASSFVPGVETQYF

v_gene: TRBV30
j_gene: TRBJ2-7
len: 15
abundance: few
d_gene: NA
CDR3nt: TGTGCCTGGAGATCCTTCAGGGGTCTCTCCTACGAGCAGTACTTC
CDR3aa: CAWRSFRGLSYEQYF

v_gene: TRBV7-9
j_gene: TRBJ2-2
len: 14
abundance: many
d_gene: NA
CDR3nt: TGTGCCAGCAGCTTAGGAAGGTCCTCCGGGGAGCTGTTTTTT
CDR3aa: CASSLGRSSGELFF

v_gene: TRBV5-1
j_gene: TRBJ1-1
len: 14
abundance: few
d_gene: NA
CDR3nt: TGCGCCAGCAGCTTGCGGGGGTCTGGTAATGAAGCTTTCTTT
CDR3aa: CASSLRGSGNEAFF

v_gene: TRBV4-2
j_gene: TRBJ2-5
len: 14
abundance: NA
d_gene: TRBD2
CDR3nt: TGTGCCAGCAGCCGAGAAGCGGGGCGAGAGACCCAGTACTTC
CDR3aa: CASSREAGRETQYF

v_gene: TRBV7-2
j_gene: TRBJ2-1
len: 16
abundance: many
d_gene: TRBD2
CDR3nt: TGTGCCAGCAGCTCAGAGGTGGCGGGGGGGTATCTTGAGCAGTTCTTC
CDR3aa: CASSSEVAGGYLEQFF

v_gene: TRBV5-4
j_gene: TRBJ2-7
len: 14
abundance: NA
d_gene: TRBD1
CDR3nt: TGTGCCAGCGAAAAGGGACAGGGGTTAGGCGAGCAGTACTTC
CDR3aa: CASEKGQGLGEQYF

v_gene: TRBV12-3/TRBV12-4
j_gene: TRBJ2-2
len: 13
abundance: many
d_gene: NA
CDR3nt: TGTGCCAGCAGTCCTGGGACCTCCGGGGAGCTGTTTTTT
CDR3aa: CASSPGTSGELFF

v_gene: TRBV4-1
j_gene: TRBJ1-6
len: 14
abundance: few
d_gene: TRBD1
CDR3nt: TGCGCCAGCAGGGGACAGGGCGGGAATTCACCCCTCCACTTT
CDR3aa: CASRGQGGNSPLHF

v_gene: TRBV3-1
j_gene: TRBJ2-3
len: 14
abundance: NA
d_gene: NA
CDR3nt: TGTGCCAGCAGCCAAGATCTCAGCTCAGATACGCAGTATTTT
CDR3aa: CASSQDLSSDTQYF

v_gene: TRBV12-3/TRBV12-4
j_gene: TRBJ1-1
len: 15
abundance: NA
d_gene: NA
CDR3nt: TGTGCCAGCAGTCAACAGGGACCTAGGAACACTGAAGCTTTCTTT
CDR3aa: CASSQQGPRNTEAFF

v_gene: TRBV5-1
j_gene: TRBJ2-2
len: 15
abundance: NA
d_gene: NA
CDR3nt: TGCGCCAGCAGCTCTTCCAGGGACGACACCGGGGAGCTGTTTTTT
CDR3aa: CASSSSRDDTGELFF

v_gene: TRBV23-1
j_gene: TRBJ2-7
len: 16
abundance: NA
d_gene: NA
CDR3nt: TGCGCCAGCTCCACAGCGTGGCGGGACAGTTCCTACGAGCAGTACTTC
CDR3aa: CASSTAWRDSSYEQYF

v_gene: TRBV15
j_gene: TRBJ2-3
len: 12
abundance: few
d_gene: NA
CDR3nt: TGTGCCACCAGCAGAGTCGCAGATACGCAGTATTTT
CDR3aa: CATSRVADTQYF

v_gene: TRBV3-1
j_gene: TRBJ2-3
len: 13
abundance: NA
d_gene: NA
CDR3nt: TGTGCCAGCACCGTGAGGGGCGCAGATACGCAGTATTTT
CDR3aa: CASTVRGADTQYF

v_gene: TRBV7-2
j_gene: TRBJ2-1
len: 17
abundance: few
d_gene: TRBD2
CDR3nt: TGTGCCAGCAGCTTAGTAGGGCTAGCGGGGGGGCACAATGAGCAGTTCTTC
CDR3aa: CASSLVGLAGGHNEQFF

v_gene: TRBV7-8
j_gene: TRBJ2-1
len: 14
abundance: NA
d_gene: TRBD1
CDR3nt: TGTGCCAGCAGCAAGAGGACAGGGCAGTATGAGCAGTTCTTC
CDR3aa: CASSKRTGQYEQFF

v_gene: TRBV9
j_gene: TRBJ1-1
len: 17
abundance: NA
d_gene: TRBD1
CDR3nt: TGTGCCAGCAGCGTAGCCCCCCCGGGACAGGGGTGGACTGAAGCTTTCTTT
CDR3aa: CASSVAPPGQGWTEAFF

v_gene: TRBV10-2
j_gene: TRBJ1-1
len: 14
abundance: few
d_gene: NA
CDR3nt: TGCGCCAGCAGTGAGTCGAATAGGTTATATGAAGCTTTCTTT
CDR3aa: CASSESNRLYEAFF